This TCR beta chain was profiled in a study of cytomegalovirus exposure and HLA in healthy donors. Points from the study as a whole: Later analysis revealed greater clonal expansion in HLA-associated TCR beta chains than in equally common others.

The donors were healthy bone marrow donors. About this clone itself: Its specificity is not known.

The primer mix had 60 Vbeta and 13 Jbeta primers. The assay was immunoSEQ multiplex PCR, and TCRdb's table has in-frame clones only and misses some. The sample yields about 190,000 clones, more than 75% seen once. The sample comprised PBMCs. This sequence was found in a middle-aged man in good health and CMV-seropositive.

CDR3 nucleotide sequence: TGTGCCAGCAGCGACGGACAGGGGTTCACTGAAGCTTTCTTT. Its translation is CASSDGQGFTEAFF. J is TRBJ1-1 and V is TRBV2, with 9 bases lining up with TRBD1. V gave up 6 bases and J gave up 4 bases; unmatched junction bases: 6. The CDR3 runs 14 residues. The germline CDR1 and CDR2 sequences are SNHLY and FYNNEI. The full variable domain, with the rest looked up from reference TRBV2 and TRBJ1-1, is EPEVTQTPSHQVTQMGQEVILRCVPISNHLYFYWYRQILGQKVEFLVSFYNNEISEKSEIFDDQFSVERPDGSNFTLKIRSTKLEDSAMYFCASSDGQGFTEAFFGQGTRLTVV.